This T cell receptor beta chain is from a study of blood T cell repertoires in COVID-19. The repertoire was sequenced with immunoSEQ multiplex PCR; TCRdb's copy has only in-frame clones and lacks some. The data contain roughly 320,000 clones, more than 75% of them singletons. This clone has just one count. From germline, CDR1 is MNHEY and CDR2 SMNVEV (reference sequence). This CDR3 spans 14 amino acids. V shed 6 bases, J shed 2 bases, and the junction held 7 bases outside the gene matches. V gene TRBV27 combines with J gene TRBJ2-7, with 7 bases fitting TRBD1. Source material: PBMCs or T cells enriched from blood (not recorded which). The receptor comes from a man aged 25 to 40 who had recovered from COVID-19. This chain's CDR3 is CASSLQGWTYEQYF. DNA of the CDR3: TGTGCCAGCAGCCTACAGGGGTGGACCTACGAGCAGTACTTC.